This paragraph reports one T cell receptor beta chain. This clonotype was observed many times. Its recognized antigen is unknown. Base qualities are not provided; no much larger clone lies one nucleotide away. The sample comes from a study of spatial heterogeneity in lung cancer (dated by TCRdb to between 2018 and 2020). About the investigation overall: More beta-chain than alpha-chain transcripts were consistently detected, likely reflecting higher beta-chain transcript abundance. At surgery, fewer than 250 tumor regions, 64 matched nontumor lung samples and 45 to 60 PBMC samples were TCR-sequenced for both alpha and beta chains. TCR repertoire features were related to nonsynonymous mutation counts determined by whole-exome sequencing of tumor tissue. In the raw uncorrected reads, each unique combination of TCR and UMI appeared more than ten times on average. The study quantitatively compared TCR alpha and beta repertoires across multiple tumor regions, matched nontumor lung and blood in non-small cell lung cancer.

Library preparation employed 5' RACE. For sequencing, a NextSeq 500 was employed. The TCR library protocol attached a unique molecular identifier to each TCR cDNA molecule to allow correction of PCR and sequencing errors. Regarding the original processing steps: TCR identification, UMI-based error correction and CDR3 extraction were all carried out with Decombinator tools. Expanded TCRs were defined as those above a frequency of 2 per 1,000, corresponding to the top 1% of the tumor frequency distribution. Rényi diversity was computed with the R vegan package after subsampling each repertoire 100 times to 5,000 TCRs. To build CDR3 similarity networks, amino acid triplet string-kernel similarity was used, and CDR3s were connected when their pairwise similarity was above 0.82. TCRdb reran the public reads through fastp at Q25 and MiXCR, keeping productive beta chains. For every CDR3 protein sequence, its rows merge into one entry that carries the most common genes and DNA. TCRdb assigned the V and J calls; the authors' analysis was not used. For this sample the table gives about 40,000 distinct CDR3 sequences, of which 5.2% were detected only once. Around 25% of the sample rests with the top ten.

The research as a whole found: Additional single-cell paired TCR alpha and beta sequencing was considered necessary to confirm, at a functional level, the hypothesis that regional TCRs recognize regional mutations. Ubiquitous expanded tumor TCRs were found in blood more often at tumor resection than at routine follow-up.

The sample's time point label, decoded: sample taken at primary tumor resection. Whole RNA extracted from tumor and nontumor lung tissue, or from cryopreserved PBMC samples, was used for TCR sequencing without cell sorting. Donors were 65 to 85 patients with early-stage, untreated non-small cell lung cancer from the lung TRACERx cohort. A patient was chosen for TCR sequencing only when enough RNA was available from at least two tumor regions. The CDR3, from cysteine to phenylalanine, totals 14 residues. CDR3 DNA only is kept here, 42 bases in frame from base 1. Trimming at the junction amounts to 2 bases on V and 5 bases on J, and the germline ends lie 12 bases apart. CDR1 and CDR2, looked up from the germline V gene, are MNHNS and SASEGT.

The sequencing used PBMCs, collected at surgery. The chain uses TRBV6-1 and TRBJ1-1; no D gene call is confident. This receptor was taken from a female donor with early-stage non-small cell lung cancer. The DNA sequence follows: TGTGCCAGCAGTGAAATAGAACGGAGAACTGAAGCTTTCTTT. Its protein is CASSEIERRTEAFF.